The 5 T cell receptor beta chains listed next were all sequenced from one sample in a study of cytomegalovirus exposure and HLA in healthy donors. Method: immunoSEQ multiplex PCR; TCRdb's copy keeps in-frame clones and lacks some. The sample consists of more than 80,000 clones, 90% to 97% of them appearing once. Sequenced input: PBMCs. These receptors all stem from a woman between 18 and 29 years old in good health and CMV-seronegative.

This chain uses TRBV18 with TRBJ2-1; D is possibly TRBD2 (5 bases). CDR1 KGHSH and CDR2 LQKENI come from the germline V gene. Trimming left V 6 bases short and J 1 base short, with 10 bases between. CDR3 length equals 14 residues. CDR3 coding DNA: TGTGCCAGCTCGAGATCGGGGTCCTACAATGAGCAGTTCTTC. Its protein product is CASSRSGSYNEQFF.

This clone has just one count. CDR3 nucleotides: TGTGCCAGCAGCTTAGGACAGGGTGGGGAAAATCAGCCCCAGCATTTT. It is translated as CASSLGQGGENQPQHF. The chain combines TRBV7-9 with TRBJ1-5; TRBD1 agrees at 7 bases. Germline V CDR1 and CDR2: SEHNR, FQNEAQ (reference sequence). The CDR3 length is 16 residues. V lost 1 base, J lost 4 bases, and 7 bases stayed unmatched.

The chain uses TRBV27 and TRBJ2-5; a possible D gene is TRBD1 (5 bases). The CDR3 loop spans 13 amino acids. Looked up from germline, CDR1 is MNHEY and CDR2 is SMNVEV (reference sequence). V was trimmed by 2 bases and J by 5 bases, leaving 9 bases between them. The CDR3 here is CASSLGQKETQYF. In DNA, the CDR3 is TGTGCCAGCAGTTTAGGACAAAAGGAGACCCAGTACTTC.

The chain is built from TRBV25-1 and TRBJ1-4; TRBD1 agrees at 10 bases. J was trimmed by 4 bases and V by 3 bases; bases with no gene match: 8. This CDR3 is built from 17 residues. The germline V gene encodes CDR1 MGHDK and CDR2 SYGVNS. The CDR3 here is CASSDFGTGDYNEKLFF. The CDR3 coding sequence is TGTGCCAGCAGTGACTTCGGGACAGGGGATTATAATGAAAAACTGTTTTTT. Based on the CDR3 plus reference TRBV25-1 and TRBJ1-4, the full variable domain is EADIYQTPRYLVIGTGKKITLECSQTMGHDKMYWYQQDPGMELHLIHYSYGVNSTEKGDLSSESTVSRIRTEHFPLTLESARPSHTSQYLCASSDFGTGDYNEKLFFGSGTQLSVL.

V gene TRBV2 combines with J gene TRBJ1-1; tentative D call: TRBD1 (6 bases). The CDR3 length is 13 residues. Deletions cut 10 bases from V and 4 bases from J, with 16 bases between. The germline V gene has CDR1 SNHLY and CDR2 FYNNEI. The CDR3, as DNA: TGTGCCACCGTAGAACAGGGAAGCACTGAAGCTTTCTTT. This translates into CATVEQGSTEAFF. The whole variable domain, filled in from reference TRBV2 and TRBJ1-1, reads EPEVTQTPSHQVTQMGQEVILRCVPISNHLYFYWYRQILGQKVEFLVSFYNNEISEKSEIFDDQFSVERPDGSNFTLKIRSTKLEDSAMYFCATVEQGSTEAFFGQGTRLTVV.